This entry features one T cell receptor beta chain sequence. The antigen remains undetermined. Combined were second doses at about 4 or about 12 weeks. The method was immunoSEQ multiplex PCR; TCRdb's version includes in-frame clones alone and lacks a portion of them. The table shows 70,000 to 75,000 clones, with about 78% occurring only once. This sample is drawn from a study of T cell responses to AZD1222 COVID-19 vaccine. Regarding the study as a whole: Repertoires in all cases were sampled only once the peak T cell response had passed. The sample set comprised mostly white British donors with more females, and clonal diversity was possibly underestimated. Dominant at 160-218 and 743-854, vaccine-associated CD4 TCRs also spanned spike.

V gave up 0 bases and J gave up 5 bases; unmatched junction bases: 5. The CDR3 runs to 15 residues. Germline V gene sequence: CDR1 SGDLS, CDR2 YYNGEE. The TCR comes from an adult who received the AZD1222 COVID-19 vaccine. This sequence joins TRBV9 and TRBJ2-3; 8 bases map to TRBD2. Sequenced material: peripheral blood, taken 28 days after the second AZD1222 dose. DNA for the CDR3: TGTGCCAGCAGCGTAGTGGGCGGGGGGCTAGATACGCAGTATTTT. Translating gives CASSVVGGGLDTQYF.